One sample yielded the 24 T cell receptor beta chains listed below, sequenced in a study of identical twins. TCRdb reprocessed the 5' RACE reads with MiXCR, giving one entry per CDR3 protein. The profile shows 250,000 or so distinct CDR3 sequences, approximately 7% of them singletons. This same sample was also part of a study on yellow fever vaccine responses in identical twins.

Material: memory (CD45RO+) T cells sorted from blood. The receptors derive from a woman aged 18-29 years in good health.

This clonotype was observed a handful of times. The chain links TRBV12-3 or TRBV12-4 to TRBJ2-7, with 10 bases that match TRBD1. There are 12 residues in the CDR3. With 8 bases clipped from V and 6 bases from J, the junction kept 4 bases outside the gene matches. For the CDR3, the DNA is TGTGCCAGCGGGACAGGGGTAGGCGAGCAGTACGTC. This gives the protein CASGTGVGEQYV.

In this sample, this clonotype turned up a few times. J is TRBJ2-1 and V is TRBV7-9; 10 nucleotides line up with TRBD1. This CDR3 region has 14 residues. Germline CDR1 SEHNR, CDR2 FQNEAQ (reference sequence). With 8 bases clipped from V and 5 bases from J, the junction kept 6 bases outside the gene matches. CDR3 DNA sequence: TGTGCCAGCCAGCCCGGGACAGGGGACAATGAGCAGTTCTTC. Residues: CASQPGTGDNEQFF. Based on the CDR3 plus reference TRBV7-9 and TRBJ2-1, the full variable domain is DTGVSQNPRHKITKRGQNVTFRCDPISEHNRLYWYRQTLGQGPEFLTYFQNEAQLEKSRLLSDRFSAERPKGSFSTLEIQRTEQGDSAMYLCASQPGTGDNEQFFGPGTRLTVL.

In its sample, this clonotype was seen a few times. The chain joins TRBV12-3 or TRBV12-4 to TRBJ2-2, with a tentative D call TRBD1 (6 bases). V dropped 6 bases and J dropped 3 bases, with 14 bases sitting between them. The CDR3 sequence is 15 residues long. CDR3 loop: CASRLTGSDTGELFF. The DNA for the CDR3 is TGTGCCAGCAGATTAACAGGGTCGGACACCGGGGAGCTGTTTTTT.

The table lists this clonotype with a few counts. The J gene is TRBJ1-2, the V gene TRBV11-2, with D unclear. V was clipped by 5 bases and J by 2 bases, with 9 bases between them. This CDR3 comprises 13 residues. Germline V gene data show CDR1 as SGHAT and CDR2 as FQNNGV. Written as DNA, the CDR3 is TGTGCCAGCAGCCCTACCGCGAACTATGGCTACACCTTC. This codes for CASSPTANYGYTF.

The V and J genes are TRBV6-1 and TRBJ1-1; D is unclear. CDR3 length: 13 amino acids. V was clipped by 4 bases and J by 0 bases, with 6 bases between them. Germline lookup yields CDR1 MNHNS and CDR2 SASEGT. This CDR3 reads CASSVVMNTEAFF. CDR3 DNA: TGTGCCAGCAGTGTCGTGATGAACACTGAAGCTTTCTTT.

This clonotype turned up a few times. J is TRBJ2-5 and V is TRBV20-1; 8 bases are shared with TRBD2. CDR3 length: 12 amino acids. Trimming removed 3 bases from V and 12 bases from J; junction bases left unmatched: 9. Germline assignment: CDR1 DFQATT and CDR2 SNEGSKA (reference sequence). In DNA, the CDR3 is TGCAGTGCTAGTGGCGGGAGGTCCGCAGAGTACTTC. Protein product: CSASGGRSAEYF.

This clonotype was detected many times. V and J are TRBV12-3 or TRBV12-4 and TRBJ2-7, with 8 bases fitting TRBD1. CDR3 size: 12 residues. V was pared by 6 bases and J by 4 bases, with 2 bases of the junction left unmatched. This CDR3 is CASRRQGYEQYF. Here the CDR3 DNA reads TGTGCCAGCAGGCGACAGGGGTACGAGCAGTACTTC.

This chain uses TRBV6-1 with TRBJ2-6; either TRBD1 or TRBD2 may fit D (5 bases each). There are 17 residues in the CDR3. The V gene lost 7 bases and the J gene lost 4 bases, with 20 bases spanning the gap. The germline V gene has CDR1 MNHNS and CDR2 SASEGT. DNA of the CDR3: TGTGCCAGCACCCCGGCCGTGGGACCTCTCGGGGCCAACGTCCTGACTTTC. It translates to CASTPAVGPLGANVLTF.

This clonotype was observed a handful of times. The chain is built from TRBV20-1 and TRBJ2-3; D is possibly TRBD1 (5 bases). Germline CDR1 is DFQATT and CDR2 is SNEGSKA (reference sequence). Trimming took 4 bases from V and 8 from J, leaving 22 bases between them. The CDR3 runs to 15 residues. The CDR3 region has the DNA TGCAGTGCTATTCACCGGCAGGGTCCCCTGGGTACGCAGTATTTT. It is translated as CSAIHRQGPLGTQYF.

The chain combines TRBV14 with TRBJ2-1; D possibly corresponds to TRBD1 (7 bases). This CDR3 has 16 residues. V gave up 0 bases and J gave up 3 bases, with 12 bases separating them. CDR1 SGHDN and CDR2 FVKESK come from the germline V gene. The CDR3 loop is CASSQDQGGGYNEQFF. DNA for the CDR3: TGTGCCAGCAGCCAAGATCAGGGGGGCGGCTACAATGAGCAGTTCTTC.

The J gene is TRBJ1-5, the V gene TRBV6-1; 7 bases map to TRBD1. Germline-derived CDR1 and CDR2 are MNHNS and SASEGT. V gave up 0 bases and J gave up 5 bases; unmatched junction bases: 4. This CDR3 contains 15 residues. CDR3 loop: CASSEAGGGYQPQHF. The CDR3 region has the DNA TGTGCCAGCAGTGAAGCGGGAGGGGGCTATCAGCCCCAGCATTTT.

The chain recombines TRBV12-3 or TRBV12-4 with TRBJ2-3; the D gene is possibly TRBD2 (6 bases). The CDR3 extends over 14 amino acids. Trimming took 6 bases from V and 5 from J, leaving 15 bases between them. As DNA, the CDR3 is TGTGCCAGCAGACCCGGGACTGGAGTAGATACGCAGTATTTT. Its translation: CASRPGTGVDTQYF.

This clonotype was seen once. The rearrangement links TRBV28 to TRBJ2-2; D remains ambiguous. The CDR3 extends over 13 amino acids. Germline V gene sequence: CDR1 MDHEN, CDR2 SYDVKM. V gave up 6 bases and J gave up 5 bases, with 10 bases separating them. The DNA for the CDR3 is TGTGCCAGCAGAAACCCTGGTACCGGGGAGCTGTTTTTT. Encoded protein: CASRNPGTGELFF. The variable domain in full, completed from reference TRBV28 and TRBJ2-2, reads DVKVTQSSRYLVKRTGEKVFLECVQDMDHENMFWYRQDPGLGLRLIYFSYDVKMKEKGDIPEGYSVSREKKERFSLILESASTNQTSMYLCASRNPGTGELFFGEGSRLTVL.

This clonotype was observed at least ten times. The gene calls are TRBV5-1 and TRBJ2-1; no definite D call. The V gene's germline CDR1 is SGHRS and CDR2 YFSETQ. Trimming pared 4 bases from V and 12 bases from J, leaving 11 bases between. CDR3 length equals 11 residues. CDR3 in DNA: TGCGCCAGCAGCCGAGGACCTGTGCAGTTCTTC. Amino acids: CASSRGPVQFF.

This clonotype occurred many times. The chain combines TRBV6-4 with TRBJ2-1, with 8 bases matching TRBD1. Germline assignment: CDR1 MRHNA and CDR2 SNTAGT. This CDR3 is built from 15 residues. The V and J ends lost 6 bases and 9 bases, in that order; junction bases with no gene match: 13. The CDR3 here is CASSPGTGLSIEQFF. CDR3 sequence (DNA): TGTGCCAGCAGCCCAGGGACAGGCCTATCAATTGAGCAGTTCTTC.

This clonotype was counted only a few times. The rearrangement links TRBV5-1 to TRBJ2-2, with TRBD1 identical over 7 bases. Germline CDR1 and CDR2: SGHRS and YFSETQ. Unmatched junction bases numbered 2, after V lost 3 bases and J lost 3 bases. The CDR3 runs to 14 residues. In DNA, the CDR3 is TGCGCCAGCAGCTCCCAGGGGGACACCGGGGAGCTGTTTTTT. Its translation: CASSSQGDTGELFF.

Ten or more counts support this clonotype. The chain is built from TRBV5-1 and TRBJ2-3; TRBD2 agrees at 11 bases. The CDR3 extends over 16 amino acids. The germline CDR1 and CDR2 sequences are SGHRS and YFSETQ. The V and J ends lost 4 bases and 5 bases, in that order; junction bases with no gene match: 9. For the CDR3, the DNA is TGCGCCAGCAGCCTGGTAGCGGGGGGGCCGGGAGATACGCAGTATTTT. Translating it yields CASSLVAGGPGDTQYF. Drawing the rest from reference TRBV5-1 and TRBJ2-3, the complete variable domain is KAGVTQTPRYLIKTRGQQVTLSCSPISGHRSVSWYQQTPGQGLQFLFEYFSETQRNKGNFPGRFSGRQFSNSRSEMNVSTLELGDSALYLCASSLVAGGPGDTQYFGPGTRLTVL.

This clonotype appeared a few times. The chain employs TRBV20-1 and TRBJ2-7, with TRBD2 identical over 10 bases. The V gene end was trimmed by 6 bases and the J gene end by 6 bases; junction bases not matched to a gene: 11. Germline V gene data show CDR1 as DFQATT and CDR2 as SNEGSKA (reference sequence). CDR3 length equals 14 residues. The chain's CDR3 is CSAPSGTSVAEQYF. DNA of the CDR3: TGCAGTGCCCCCTCGGGGACTAGCGTAGCCGAGCAGTACTTC.

About this clonotype itself: At one boundary the junction diverges from the germline segment, which might be a read error. The rearrangement joins TRBV25-1 to TRBJ2-7; D gene uncertain. This CDR3 is built from 14 residues. Per germline, CDR1 MGHDK and CDR2 SYGVNS. CDR3 residues: CASSVTGDSYEEYF. In DNA, the CDR3 is TGTGCCAGCAGTGTTACGGGCGACTCCTACGAGGAGTACTTC.

This clonotype was counted at least ten times. The chain carries TRBV6-5 and TRBJ2-1; tentative D call: TRBD2 (7 bases). CDR1 and CDR2 (germline): MNHEY, SVGAGI. Trimming left V 0 bases short and J 4 bases short, with 13 bases between. The CDR3 totals 16 residues. The chain's CDR3 is CASSYSPRGAYNEQFF. CDR3 bases: TGTGCCAGCAGTTACTCCCCACGGGGGGCATACAATGAGCAGTTCTTC.

The V call is TRBV12-3 or TRBV12-4, the J call TRBJ2-2, with D tentatively TRBD1 (5 bases). The germline V and J ends were trimmed by 5 bases and 0 bases, with 16 bases remaining between them. The CDR3 sequence is 17 residues long. For the CDR3, the DNA is TGTGCCAGCAGTCGAAGGGGCATTAACGCGAACACCGGGGAGCTGTTTTTT. It specifies CASSRRGINANTGELFF.

This clonotype was seen a few times. The rearrangement uses TRBV9 and TRBJ1-4; D call uncertain. Germline V gives CDR1 SGDLS, CDR2 YYNGEE. V dropped 4 bases and J dropped 8 bases, with 9 bases sitting between them. This CDR3 has 12 amino acids. CDR3 sequence: CASSNNEEKLFF. The CDR3, as DNA: TGTGCCAGCAGCAATAATGAGGAAAAACTGTTTTTT.

The chain links TRBV20-1 to TRBJ1-3; D call uncertain. V was trimmed by 6 bases and J by 0 bases, leaving 12 bases between them. The V gene's germline CDR1 is DFQATT and CDR2 SNEGSKA (reference sequence). The CDR3 is 14 residues long. CDR3 residues: CSADLGGSGNTIYF. The DNA of the CDR3 is TGCAGTGCCGACCTTGGTGGCTCTGGAAACACCATATATTTT.

The rearrangement links TRBV7-3 to TRBJ2-1; TRBD1 matches at 7 bases. There are 14 residues in the CDR3. From germline, CDR1 is SGHTA and CDR2 FQGTGA. The V gene end was trimmed by 4 bases and the J gene end by 6 bases; junction bases not matched to a gene: 6. The CDR3 sequence is CASSSYRDSNEQFF. CDR3 coding DNA: TGTGCCAGCAGCTCCTACCGGGACAGCAATGAGCAGTTCTTC.